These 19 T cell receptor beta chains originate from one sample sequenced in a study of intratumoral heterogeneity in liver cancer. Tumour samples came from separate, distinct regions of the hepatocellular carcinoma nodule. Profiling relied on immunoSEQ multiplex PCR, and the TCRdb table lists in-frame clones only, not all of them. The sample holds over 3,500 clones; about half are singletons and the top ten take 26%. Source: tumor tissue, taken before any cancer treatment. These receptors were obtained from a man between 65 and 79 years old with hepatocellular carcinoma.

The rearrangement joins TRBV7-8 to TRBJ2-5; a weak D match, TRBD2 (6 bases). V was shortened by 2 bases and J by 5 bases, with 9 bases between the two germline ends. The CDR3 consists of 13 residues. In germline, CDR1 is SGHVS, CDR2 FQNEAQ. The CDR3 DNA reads TGTGCCAGCAGCTTAAGTCTAGCGGAGACCCAGTACTTC. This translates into CASSLSLAETQYF. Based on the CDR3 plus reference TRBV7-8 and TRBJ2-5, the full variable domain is GAGVSQSPRYKVAKRGQDVALRCDPISGHVSLFWYQQALGQGPEFLTYFQNEAQLDKSGLPSDRFFAERPEGSVSTLKIQRTQQEDSAVYLCASSLSLAETQYFGPGTRLLVL.

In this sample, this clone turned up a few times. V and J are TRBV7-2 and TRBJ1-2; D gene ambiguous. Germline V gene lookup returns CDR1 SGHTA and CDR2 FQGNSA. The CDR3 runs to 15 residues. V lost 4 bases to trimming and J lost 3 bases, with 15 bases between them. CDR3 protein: CASSSRNLQHYGYTF. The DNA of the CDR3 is TGTGCCAGCAGCTCCCGAAACCTTCAACACTATGGCTACACCTTC. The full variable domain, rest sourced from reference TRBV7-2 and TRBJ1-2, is GAGVSQSPSNKVTEKGKDVELRCDPISGHTALYWYRQSLGQGLEFLIYFQGNSAPDKSGLPSDRFSAERTGGSVSTLTIQRTQQEDSAVYLCASSSRNLQHYGYTFGSGTRLTVV.

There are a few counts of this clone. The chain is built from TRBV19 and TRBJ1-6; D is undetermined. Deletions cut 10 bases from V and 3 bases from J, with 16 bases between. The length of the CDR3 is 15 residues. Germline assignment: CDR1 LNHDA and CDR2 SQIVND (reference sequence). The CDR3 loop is CATSEGLNYNSPLHF. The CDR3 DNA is TGTGCCACTTCGGAGGGCTTGAACTATAATTCACCCCTCCACTTT.

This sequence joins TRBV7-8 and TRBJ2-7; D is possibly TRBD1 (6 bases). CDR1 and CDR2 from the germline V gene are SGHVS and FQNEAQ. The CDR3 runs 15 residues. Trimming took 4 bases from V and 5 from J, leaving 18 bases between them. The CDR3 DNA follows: TGTGCCAGCAGCTCCCTGTTTGACAGGTCCGACGAGCAGTACGTC. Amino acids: CASSSLFDRSDEQYV.

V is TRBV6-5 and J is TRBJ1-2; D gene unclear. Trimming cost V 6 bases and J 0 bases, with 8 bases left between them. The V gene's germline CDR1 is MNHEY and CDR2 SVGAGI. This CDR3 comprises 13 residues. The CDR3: CASRVGTNYGYTF. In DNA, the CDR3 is TGTGCCAGCAGGGTGGGTACTAACTATGGCTACACCTTC.

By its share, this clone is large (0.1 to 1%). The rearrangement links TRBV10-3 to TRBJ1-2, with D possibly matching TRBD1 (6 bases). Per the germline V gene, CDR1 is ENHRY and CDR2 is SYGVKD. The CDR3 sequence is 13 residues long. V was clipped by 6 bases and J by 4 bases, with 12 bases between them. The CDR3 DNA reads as TGTGCCATCAGACTGGACAGCTTCTATGGCTACACCTTC. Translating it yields CAIRLDSFYGYTF.

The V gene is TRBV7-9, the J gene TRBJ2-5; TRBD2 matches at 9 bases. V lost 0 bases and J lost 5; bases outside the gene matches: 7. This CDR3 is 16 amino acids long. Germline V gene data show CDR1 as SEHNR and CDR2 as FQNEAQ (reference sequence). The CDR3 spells CASSLARGGLHETQYF. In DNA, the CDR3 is TGTGCCAGCAGCTTAGCGCGGGGGGGCCTCCACGAGACCCAGTACTTC. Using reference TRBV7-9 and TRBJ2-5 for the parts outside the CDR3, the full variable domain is DTGVSQNPRHKITKRGQNVTFRCDPISEHNRLYWYRQTLGQGPEFLTYFQNEAQLEKSRLLSDRFSAERPKGSFSTLEIQRTEQGDSAMYLCASSLARGGLHETQYFGPGTRLLVL.

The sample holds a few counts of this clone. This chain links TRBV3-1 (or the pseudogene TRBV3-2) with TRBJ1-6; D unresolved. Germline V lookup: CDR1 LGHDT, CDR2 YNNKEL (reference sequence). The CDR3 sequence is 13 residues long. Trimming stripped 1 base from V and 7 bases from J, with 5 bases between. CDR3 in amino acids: CASSQVWNSPLHF. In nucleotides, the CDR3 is TGTGCCAGCAGCCAAGTGTGGAATTCACCCCTCCACTTT.

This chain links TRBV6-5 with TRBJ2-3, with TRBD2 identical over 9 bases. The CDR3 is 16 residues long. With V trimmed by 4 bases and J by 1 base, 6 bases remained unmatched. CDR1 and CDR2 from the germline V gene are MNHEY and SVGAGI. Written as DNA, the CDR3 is TGTGCCAGCAGTTCGCTCGTAGCGGGGGGCACAGATACGCAGTATTTT. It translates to CASSSLVAGGTDTQYF.

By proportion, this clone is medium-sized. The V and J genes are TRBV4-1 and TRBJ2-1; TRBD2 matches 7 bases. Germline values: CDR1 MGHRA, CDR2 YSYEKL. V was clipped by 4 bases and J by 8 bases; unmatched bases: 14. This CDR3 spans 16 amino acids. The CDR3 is CASSLTTSILPHEQFF. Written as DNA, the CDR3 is TGCGCCAGCAGCCTAACGACTAGCATTTTGCCTCATGAGCAGTTCTTC.

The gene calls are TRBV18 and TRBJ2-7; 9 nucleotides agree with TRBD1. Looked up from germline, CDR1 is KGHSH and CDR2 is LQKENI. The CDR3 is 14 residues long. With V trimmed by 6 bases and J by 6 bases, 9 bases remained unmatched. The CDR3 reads CASSSGQGVGEQYV. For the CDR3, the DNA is TGTGCCAGCTCTTCGGGACAGGGAGTCGGCGAGCAGTACGTC.

The chain's CDR3 is CASRGTGGGGIEKLFF. CDR3 sequence (DNA): TGTGCCAGCAGGGGGACAGGCGGCGGGGGGATCGAAAAACTGTTTTTT. The chain joins TRBV2 to TRBJ1-4, with 8 bases that match TRBD1. The germline gives CDR1 SNHLY, CDR2 FYNNEI. The CDR3 is 16 amino acids. J lost 8 bases, V lost 6 bases, and 14 bases had no gene match.

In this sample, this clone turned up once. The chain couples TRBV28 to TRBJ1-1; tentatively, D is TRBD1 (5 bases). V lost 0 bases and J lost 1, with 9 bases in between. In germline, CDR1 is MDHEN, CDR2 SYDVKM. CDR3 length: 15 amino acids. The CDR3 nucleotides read TGTGCCAGCAGTTTATGGAAAACAGGGAACACTGAAGCTTTCTTT. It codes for CASSLWKTGNTEAFF. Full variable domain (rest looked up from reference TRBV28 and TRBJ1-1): DVKVTQSSRYLVKRTGEKVFLECVQDMDHENMFWYRQDPGLGLRLIYFSYDVKMKEKGDIPEGYSVSREKKERFSLILESASTNQTSMYLCASSLWKTGNTEAFFGQGTRLTVV.

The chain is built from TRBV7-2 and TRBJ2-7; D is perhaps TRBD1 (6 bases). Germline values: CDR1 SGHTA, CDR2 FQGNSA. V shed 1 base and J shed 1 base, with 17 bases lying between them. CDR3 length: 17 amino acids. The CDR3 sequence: CASSLGAWRTASYEQYF. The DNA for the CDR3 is TGTGCCAGCAGCTTAGGCGCGTGGAGGACAGCTTCCTACGAGCAGTACTTC.

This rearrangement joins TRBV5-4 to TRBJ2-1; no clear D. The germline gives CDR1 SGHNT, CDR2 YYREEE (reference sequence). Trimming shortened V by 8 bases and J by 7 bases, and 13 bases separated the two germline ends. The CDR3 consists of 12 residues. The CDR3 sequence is CASHGRANEQFF. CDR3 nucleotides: TGTGCCAGTCATGGACGAGCAAATGAGCAGTTCTTC. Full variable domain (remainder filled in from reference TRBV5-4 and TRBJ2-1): ETGVTQSPTHLIKTRGQQVTLRCSSQSGHNTVSWYQQALGQGPQFIFQYYREEENGRGNFPPRFSGLQFPNYSSELNVNALELDDSALYLCASHGRANEQFFGPGTRLTVL.

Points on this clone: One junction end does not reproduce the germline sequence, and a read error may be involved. In DNA, the CDR3 is TGTGCCAGCAGTTTGGGACAGGGCTTGAACATTCAGTACTTC. It is translated as CASSLGQGLNIQYF. The chain couples TRBV5-5 to TRBJ2-4; 9 bases fit TRBD1. CDR3 size: 14 residues. Germline loops: CDR1 SGHKS, CDR2 YYEKEE (reference sequence). The whole variable domain, remainder taken from reference TRBV5-5 and TRBJ2-4, is DAGVTQSPTHLIKTRGQQVTLRCSPISGHKSVSWYQQVLGQGPQFIFQYYEKEERGRGNFPDRFSARQFPNYSSELNVNALLLGDSALYLCASSLGQGLNIQYFGAGTRLSVL.

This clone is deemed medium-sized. The CDR3 sequence: CASSLTGAGYGYTF. The CDR3 region has the DNA TGTGCCAGCAGCTTAACAGGGGCCGGCTATGGCTACACCTTC. The chain recombines TRBV7-9 with TRBJ1-2, with 7 bases aligning to TRBD1. From germline, CDR1 is SEHNR and CDR2 FQNEAQ (reference sequence). J lost 4 bases, V lost 2 bases, and 4 bases had no gene match. CDR3 length equals 14 residues.

The CDR3 here is CASRTVSNTGELFF. The CDR3 DNA is TGTGCCAGCAGAACAGTTTCGAACACCGGGGAGCTGTTTTTT. This sequence joins TRBV27 and TRBJ2-2; D unclear. This CDR3 is 14 amino acids long. V shed 6 bases and J shed 0 bases, with 8 bases lying between them. Germline CDR1 and CDR2: MNHEY and SMNVEV (reference sequence).

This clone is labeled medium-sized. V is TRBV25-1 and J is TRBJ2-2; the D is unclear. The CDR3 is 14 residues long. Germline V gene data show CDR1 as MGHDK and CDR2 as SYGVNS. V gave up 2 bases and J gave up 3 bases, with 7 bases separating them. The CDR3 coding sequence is TGTGCCAGCAGTGAAACCAGGTACACCGGGGAGCTGTTTTTT. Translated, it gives CASSETRYTGELFF.